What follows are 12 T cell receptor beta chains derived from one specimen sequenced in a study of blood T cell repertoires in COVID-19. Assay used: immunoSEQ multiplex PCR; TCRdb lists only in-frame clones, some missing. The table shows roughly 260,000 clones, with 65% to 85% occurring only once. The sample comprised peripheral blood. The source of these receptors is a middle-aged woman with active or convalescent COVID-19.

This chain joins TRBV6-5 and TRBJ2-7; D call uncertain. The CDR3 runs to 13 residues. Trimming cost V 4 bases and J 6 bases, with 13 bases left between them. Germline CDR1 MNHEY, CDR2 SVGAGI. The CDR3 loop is CASSFTLYSEQYF. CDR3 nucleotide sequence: TGTGCCAGCAGTTTTACTTTATACTCCGAGCAGTACTTC.

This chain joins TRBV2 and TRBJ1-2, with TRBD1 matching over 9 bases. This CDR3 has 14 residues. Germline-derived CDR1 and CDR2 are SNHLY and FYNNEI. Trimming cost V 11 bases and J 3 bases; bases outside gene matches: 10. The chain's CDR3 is CAGGTGRNDYGYTF. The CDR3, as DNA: TGTGCCGGGGGGACAGGGAGGAATGACTATGGCTACACCTTC.

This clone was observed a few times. The CDR3 loop is CASSLAGTGVYEQYF. The CDR3 DNA follows: TGTGCCAGCAGCTTGGCGGGGACAGGGGTCTACGAGCAGTACTTC. The chain uses TRBV5-6 and TRBJ2-7; TRBD1 matches at 10 bases. V lost 0 bases, J lost 3 bases, and 3 bases stayed unmatched. Per germline, CDR1 SGHDT and CDR2 YYEEEE. This CDR3 comprises 15 residues.

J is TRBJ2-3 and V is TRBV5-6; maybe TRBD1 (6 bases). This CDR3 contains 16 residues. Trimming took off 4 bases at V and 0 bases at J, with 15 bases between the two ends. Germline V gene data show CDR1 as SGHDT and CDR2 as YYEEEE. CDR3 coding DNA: TGTGCCAGCAGCCGGGGCGCAGGGGTGAGCACAGATACGCAGTATTTT. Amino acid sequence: CASSRGAGVSTDTQYF.

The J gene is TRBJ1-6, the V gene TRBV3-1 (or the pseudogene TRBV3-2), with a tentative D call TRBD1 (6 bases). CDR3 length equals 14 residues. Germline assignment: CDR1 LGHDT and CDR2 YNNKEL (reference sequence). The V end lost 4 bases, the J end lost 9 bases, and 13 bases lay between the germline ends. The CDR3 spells CASSPEGGGSPLHF. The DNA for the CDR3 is TGTGCCAGCAGCCCCGAGGGGGGGGGTTCACCCCTCCACTTT.

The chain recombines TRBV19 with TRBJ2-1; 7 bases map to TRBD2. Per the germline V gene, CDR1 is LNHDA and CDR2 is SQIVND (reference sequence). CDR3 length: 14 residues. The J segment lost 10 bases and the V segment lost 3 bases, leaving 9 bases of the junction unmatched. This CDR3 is CASSMGGVLKEQFF. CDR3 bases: TGTGCCAGTAGTATGGGGGGGGTCCTGAAGGAGCAGTTCTTC.

This CDR3 reads CASRGTGVYGYTF. The CDR3 DNA follows: TGTGCCAGTAGAGGGACAGGGGTGTATGGCTACACCTTC. The genes are TRBV19 and TRBJ1-2; 10 nucleotides align to TRBD1. V gave up 6 bases and J gave up 5 bases; unmatched junction bases: 3. The CDR3 runs to 13 residues. Per germline, CDR1 LNHDA and CDR2 SQIVND (reference sequence).

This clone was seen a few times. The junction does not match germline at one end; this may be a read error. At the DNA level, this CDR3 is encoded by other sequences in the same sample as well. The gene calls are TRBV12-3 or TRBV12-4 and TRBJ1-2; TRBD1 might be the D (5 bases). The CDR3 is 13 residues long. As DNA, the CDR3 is TGTGCCAGCAGCTTAGGACAATCCTATGGCTACACCTTC. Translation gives CASSLGQSYGYTF.

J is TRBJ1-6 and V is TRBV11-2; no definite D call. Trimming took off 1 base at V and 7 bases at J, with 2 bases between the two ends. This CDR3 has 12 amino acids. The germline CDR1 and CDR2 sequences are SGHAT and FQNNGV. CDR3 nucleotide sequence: TGTGCCAGCAGCTTAGCGAATTCACCCCTCCACTTT. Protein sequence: CASSLANSPLHF.

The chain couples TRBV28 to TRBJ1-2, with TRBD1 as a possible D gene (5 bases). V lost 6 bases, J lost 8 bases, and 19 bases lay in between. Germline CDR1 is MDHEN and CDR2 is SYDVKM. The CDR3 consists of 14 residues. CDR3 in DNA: TGTGCCAGCAGCATAGCTTCCGGGGGGTTGGGCTACACCTTC. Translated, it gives CASSIASGGLGYTF.

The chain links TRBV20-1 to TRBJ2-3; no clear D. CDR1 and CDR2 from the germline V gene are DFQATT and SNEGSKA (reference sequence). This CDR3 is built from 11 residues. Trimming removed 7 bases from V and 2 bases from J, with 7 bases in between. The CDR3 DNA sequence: TGCAGTGTGAGCATCACAGATACGCAGTATTTT. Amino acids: CSVSITDTQYF.

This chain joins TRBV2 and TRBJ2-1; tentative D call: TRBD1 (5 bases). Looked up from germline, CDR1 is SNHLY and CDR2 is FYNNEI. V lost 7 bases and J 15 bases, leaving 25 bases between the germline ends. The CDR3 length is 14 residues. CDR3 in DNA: TGTGCCAGCAACTTCAACCTGGACGGCTCAGGGTTGTTCTTC. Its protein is CASNFNLDGSGLFF.